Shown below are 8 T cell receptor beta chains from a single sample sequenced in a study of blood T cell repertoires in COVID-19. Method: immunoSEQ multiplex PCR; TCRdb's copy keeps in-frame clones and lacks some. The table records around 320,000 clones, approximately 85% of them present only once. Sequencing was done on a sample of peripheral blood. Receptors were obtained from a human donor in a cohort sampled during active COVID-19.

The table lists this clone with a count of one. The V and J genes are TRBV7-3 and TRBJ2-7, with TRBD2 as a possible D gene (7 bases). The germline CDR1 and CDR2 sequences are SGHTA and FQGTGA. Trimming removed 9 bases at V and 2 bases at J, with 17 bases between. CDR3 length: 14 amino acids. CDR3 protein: CARGGQGSPYEQYF. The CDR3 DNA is TGTGCCAGGGGGGGGCAGGGATCCCCCTACGAGCAGTACTTC.

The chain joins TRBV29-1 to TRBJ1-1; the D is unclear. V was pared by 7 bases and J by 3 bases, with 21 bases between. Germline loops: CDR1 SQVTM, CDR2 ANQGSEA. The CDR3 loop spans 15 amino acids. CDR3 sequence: CSAVRVSQMDTEAFF. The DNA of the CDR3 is TGCAGCGCCGTGAGGGTTTCTCAAATGGACACTGAAGCTTTCTTT.

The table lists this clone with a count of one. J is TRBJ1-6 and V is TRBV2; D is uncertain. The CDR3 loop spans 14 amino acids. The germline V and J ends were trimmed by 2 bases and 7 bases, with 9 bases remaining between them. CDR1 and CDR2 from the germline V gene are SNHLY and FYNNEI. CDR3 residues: CASSEMAGNSPLHF. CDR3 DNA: TGTGCCAGCAGTGAAATGGCCGGGAATTCACCCCTCCACTTT. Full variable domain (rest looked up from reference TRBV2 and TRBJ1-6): EPEVTQTPSHQVTQMGQEVILRCVPISNHLYFYWYRQILGQKVEFLVSFYNNEISEKSEIFDDQFSVERPDGSNFTLKIRSTKLEDSAMYFCASSEMAGNSPLHFGNGTRLTVT.

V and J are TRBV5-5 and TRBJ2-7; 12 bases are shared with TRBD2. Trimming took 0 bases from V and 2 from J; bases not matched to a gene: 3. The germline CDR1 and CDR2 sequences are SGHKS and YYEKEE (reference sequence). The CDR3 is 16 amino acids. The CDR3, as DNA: TGTGCCAGCAGCTTGGGGACTAGCGGGGCCGCCTACGAGCAGTACTTC. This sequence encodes CASSLGTSGAAYEQYF.

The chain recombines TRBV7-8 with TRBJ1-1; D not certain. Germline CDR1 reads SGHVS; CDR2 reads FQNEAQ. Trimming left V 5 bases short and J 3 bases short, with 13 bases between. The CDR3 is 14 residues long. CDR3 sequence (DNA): TGTGCCAGCAGCAGGATTAGTCGGGACACTGAAGCTTTCTTT. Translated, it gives CASSRISRDTEAFF.

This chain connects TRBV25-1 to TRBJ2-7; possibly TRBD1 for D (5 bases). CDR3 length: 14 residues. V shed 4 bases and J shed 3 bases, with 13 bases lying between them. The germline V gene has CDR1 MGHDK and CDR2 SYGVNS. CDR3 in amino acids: CASSVWGPNYEQYF. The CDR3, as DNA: TGTGCCAGCAGTGTGTGGGGCCCTAACTACGAGCAGTACTTC.

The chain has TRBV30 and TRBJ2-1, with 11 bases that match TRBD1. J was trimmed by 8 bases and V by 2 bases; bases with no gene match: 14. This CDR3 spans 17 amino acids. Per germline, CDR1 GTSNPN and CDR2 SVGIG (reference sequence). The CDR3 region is CAWSFYSGQGGLDEQFF. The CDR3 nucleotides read TGTGCCTGGAGTTTCTACTCGGGACAGGGGGGATTGGATGAGCAGTTCTTC. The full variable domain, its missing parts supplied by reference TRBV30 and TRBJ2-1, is SQTIHQWPATLVQPVGSPLSLECTVEGTSNPNLYWYRQAAGRGLQLLFYSVGIGQISSEVPQNLSASRPQDRQFILSSKKLLLSDSGFYLCAWSFYSGQGGLDEQFFGPGTRLTVL.

The CDR3 DNA is TGCAGTGCTAGTCTAAGCTCCTACGAGCAGTACTTC. Its translation: CSASLSSYEQYF. The chain joins TRBV20-1 to TRBJ2-7; no firm D call. V was pared by 3 bases and J by 0 bases, with 6 bases between. The CDR3 is 12 amino acids. Germline V lookup: CDR1 DFQATT, CDR2 SNEGSKA (reference sequence).